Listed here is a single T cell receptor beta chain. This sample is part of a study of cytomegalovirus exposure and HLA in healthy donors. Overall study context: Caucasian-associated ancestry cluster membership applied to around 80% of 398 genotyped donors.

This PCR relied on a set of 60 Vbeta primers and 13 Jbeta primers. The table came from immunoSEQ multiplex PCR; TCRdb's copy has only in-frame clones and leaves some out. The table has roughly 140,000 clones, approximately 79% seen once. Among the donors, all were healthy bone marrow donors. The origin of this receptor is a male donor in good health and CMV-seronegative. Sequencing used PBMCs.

CDR3 bases: TGCGCCAGCAGCCTGTTAGGACAGGGTCGAGAAAAACTGTTTTTT. Protein: CASSLLGQGREKLFF. The chain joins TRBV5-1 to TRBJ1-4, with 8 bases aligning to TRBD1. The trim removed 4 bases at V and 8 bases at J, leaving 10 bases unmatched. This CDR3 spans 15 amino acids. Per germline, CDR1 SGHRS and CDR2 YFSETQ.